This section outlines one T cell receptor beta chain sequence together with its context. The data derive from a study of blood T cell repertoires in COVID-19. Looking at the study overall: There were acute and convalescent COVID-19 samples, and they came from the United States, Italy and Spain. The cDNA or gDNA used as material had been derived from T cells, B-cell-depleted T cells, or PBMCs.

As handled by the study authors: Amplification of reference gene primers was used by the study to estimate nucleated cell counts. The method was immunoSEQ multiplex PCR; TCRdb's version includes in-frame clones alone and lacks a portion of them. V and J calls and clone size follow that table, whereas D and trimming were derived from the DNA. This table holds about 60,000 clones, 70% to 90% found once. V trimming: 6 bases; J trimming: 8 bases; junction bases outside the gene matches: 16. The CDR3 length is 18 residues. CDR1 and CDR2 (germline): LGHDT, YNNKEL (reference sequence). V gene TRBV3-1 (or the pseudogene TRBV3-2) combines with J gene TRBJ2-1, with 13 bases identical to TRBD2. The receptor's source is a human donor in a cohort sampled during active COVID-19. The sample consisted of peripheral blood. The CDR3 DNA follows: TGTGCCAGCAGTCCCACCCCAACGGGACTAGCGGGGAGCGATGAGCAGTTCTTC. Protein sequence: CASSPTPTGLAGSDEQFF.